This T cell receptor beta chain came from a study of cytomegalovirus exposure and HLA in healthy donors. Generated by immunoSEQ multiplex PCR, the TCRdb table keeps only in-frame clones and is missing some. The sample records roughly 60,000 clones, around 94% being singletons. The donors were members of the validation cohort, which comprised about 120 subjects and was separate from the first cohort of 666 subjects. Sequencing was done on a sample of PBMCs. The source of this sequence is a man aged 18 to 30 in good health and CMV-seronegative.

The CDR3 loop reads CASSFHAGGNNEQFF. The CDR3 bases are TGTGCCAGCAGCTTTCATGCGGGAGGAAACAATGAGCAGTTCTTC. The rearrangement links TRBV7-2 to TRBJ2-1, with 8 bases fitting TRBD2. Germline V gene sequence: CDR1 SGHTA, CDR2 FQGNSA. The length of the CDR3 is 15 residues. After removal of 3 bases from V and 5 bases from J, the junction contained 6 bases not matched to a gene.